The entry below describes one T cell receptor (beta chain). This sample was taken from a study of T cell responses to AZD1222 COVID-19 vaccine. Germline V gene lookup returns CDR1 SGHDT and CDR2 YYEEEE. Losses at the gene ends were 7 bases for V and 6 bases for J; bases not matched to a gene: 10. The CDR3 runs to 14 residues. Here immunoSEQ multiplex PCR was the method, and the copy in TCRdb shows in-frame clones only, minus some. Of 150,000 or so clones listed, around nine tenths were seen once; the top ten hold 1.6%. This clonotype originated in an adult in good health. This sequence joins TRBV5-6 and TRBJ2-1; 7 bases fit TRBD1. This specimen consisted of peripheral blood, obtained on day 0 of AZD1222 vaccination. The CDR3 loop is CASRPTGVGNEQFF. The CDR3 coding sequence is TGTGCCAGCCGACCCACAGGGGTCGGCAATGAGCAGTTCTTC.